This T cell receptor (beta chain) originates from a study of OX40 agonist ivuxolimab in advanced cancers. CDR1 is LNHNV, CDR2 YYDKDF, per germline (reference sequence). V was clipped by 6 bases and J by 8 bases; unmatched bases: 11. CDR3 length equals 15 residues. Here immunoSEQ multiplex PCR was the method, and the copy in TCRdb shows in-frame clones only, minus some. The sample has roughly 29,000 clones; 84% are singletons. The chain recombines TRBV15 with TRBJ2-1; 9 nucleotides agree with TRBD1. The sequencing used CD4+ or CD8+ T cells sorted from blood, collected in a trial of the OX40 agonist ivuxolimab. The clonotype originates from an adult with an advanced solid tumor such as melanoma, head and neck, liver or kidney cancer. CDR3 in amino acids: CATRDRQGGPHEQFF. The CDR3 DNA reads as TGTGCCACCAGGGACCGACAGGGGGGTCCCCATGAGCAGTTCTTC.